This T cell receptor beta chain comes out of a study of blood T cell repertoires in COVID-19. At the level of the study: Collection of acute and convalescent COVID-19 samples took place in the United States, Italy and Spain.

Grouping used clinical history reported by participants in a survey and questionnaire. After removal of 4 bases from V and 5 bases from J, the junction contained 8 bases not matched to a gene. The CDR3 length is 15 residues. Germline V gene sequence: CDR1 SGHAT, CDR2 FQDESV (reference sequence). Original processing methods: Amplification from reference gene primers served as the basis for estimated nucleated cell counts. This table comes from immunoSEQ multiplex PCR, and its TCRdb copy is limited to in-frame clones, with some not included. V and J calls and clone size are those listed in that table; D and trimming were worked out from the DNA. The sample lists 400,000 or so clones; about 90% were seen once.

Material for sequencing was PBMCs or T cells enriched from blood (not recorded which). The chain combines TRBV11-1 with TRBJ2-5; 9 bases agree with TRBD2. The TCR sequence derives from a young man who had recovered from COVID-19. This CDR3 reads CASSYRTSASETQYF. The CDR3 nucleotides are TGTGCCAGCAGCTACCGGACTAGCGCTTCGGAGACCCAGTACTTC. The full variable domain, completed using reference TRBV11-1 and TRBJ2-5, is EAEVAQSPRYKITEKSQAVAFWCDPISGHATLYWYRQILGQGPELLVQFQDESVVDDSQLPKDRFSAERLKGVDSTLKIQPAELGDSAMYLCASSYRTSASETQYFGPGTRLLVL.